The source of this TCR beta chain is a study of cytomegalovirus exposure and HLA in healthy donors. Vbeta (60) and Jbeta (13) primers were used in the PCR. The table came from immunoSEQ multiplex PCR; TCRdb's copy has only in-frame clones and leaves some out. The table includes 100,000 to 120,000 clones, over 65% detected once. Regarding the study as a whole: The presence/absence work took it that sequencing depth was about the same across donors.

Deletions cut 5 bases from V and 0 bases from J, with 14 bases between. The CDR3 is 15 amino acids. Germline CDR1 MNHNY, CDR2 SVGAGI (reference sequence). This clone was seen repeatedly, ten times or more. What it recognizes is unknown. This TCR was recovered from a man aged 40-55 years in good health and CMV-seropositive. The sequenced sample consisted of PBMCs. The chain recombines TRBV6-6 with TRBJ2-7; possible D gene TRBD1, 6 bases. Here the CDR3 DNA reads TGTGCCAGCAGTACCAGGGGATCTTTCTCCTACGAGCAGTACTTC. Translating gives CASSTRGSFSYEQYF.